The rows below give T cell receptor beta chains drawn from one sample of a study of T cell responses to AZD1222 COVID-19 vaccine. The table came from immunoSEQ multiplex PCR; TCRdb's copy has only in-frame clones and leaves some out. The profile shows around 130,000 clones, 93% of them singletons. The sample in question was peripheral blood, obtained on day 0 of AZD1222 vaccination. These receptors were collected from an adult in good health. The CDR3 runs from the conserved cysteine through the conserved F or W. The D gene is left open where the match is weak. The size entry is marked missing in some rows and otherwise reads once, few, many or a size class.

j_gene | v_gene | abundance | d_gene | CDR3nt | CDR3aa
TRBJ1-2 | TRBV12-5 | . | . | TGTGCTAGTGGTCCCCCCCCAGGAGAGCATGGCTACACCTTC | CASGPPPGEHGYTF
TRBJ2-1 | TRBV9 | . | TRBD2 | TGTGCCAGCAGCGTAACTAGCGGGCTAGGAGGTGGTGAGCAGTTCTTC | CASSVTSGLGGGEQFF
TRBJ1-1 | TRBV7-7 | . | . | TGTGCTAGCATCTTAACCCACAGTAACATGAACACTGAAGCTTTCTTT | CASILTHSNMNTEAFF
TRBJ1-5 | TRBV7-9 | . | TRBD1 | TGTGCCAGCAGCCTCGGGACAGCAAATCAGCCCCAGCATTTT | CASSLGTANQPQHF
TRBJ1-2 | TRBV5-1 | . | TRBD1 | TGCGCCAGCAGCTTGGGACAGGGCATGATCTATGGCTACACCTTC | CASSLGQGMIYGYTF
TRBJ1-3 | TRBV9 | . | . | TGTGCCAGCAGCGTAGGAGATGTCCGCTCTGGAAACACCATATATTTT | CASSVGDVRSGNTIYF
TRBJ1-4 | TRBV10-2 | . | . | TGCGCCAGCAGTGAGTCGGGAAAAGGGGAAGAAAAACTGTTTTTT | CASSESGKGEEKLFF
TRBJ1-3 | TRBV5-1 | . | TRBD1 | TGCGCCAGCAGCATCGGGACAGGCGAAGACACCATATATTTT | CASSIGTGEDTIYF
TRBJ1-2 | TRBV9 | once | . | TGTGCCAGCAGGAGACACGGAGTGGACTATGGCTACACCTTC | CASRRHGVDYGYTF
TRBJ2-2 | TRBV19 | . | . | TGTGCCAGTAGTATGATAGCTAAGGGCGGGGAGCTGTTTTTT | CASSMIAKGGELFF
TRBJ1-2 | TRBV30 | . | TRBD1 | TGTGCCTGGGCCTCCGGGACAGGGGGCAACTATGGCTACACCTTC | CAWASGTGGNYGYTF
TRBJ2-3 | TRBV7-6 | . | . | TGTGCCAGCAGCTTAGTATCCCAGGGGCCGGATAGCACAGATACGCAGTATTTT | CASSLVSQGPDSTDTQYF
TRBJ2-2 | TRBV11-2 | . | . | TGTGCCAGCAGCTTAACTCCCGGGGAGCTGTTTTTT | CASSLTPGELFF
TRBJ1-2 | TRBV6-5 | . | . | TGTGCCAGCAGTTACTCTCGCCAGGGAACTAAAGGCTACACCTTC | CASSYSRQGTKGYTF
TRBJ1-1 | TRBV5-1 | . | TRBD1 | TGCGCCAGCAGCTTGGCAGGGGGCAACACTGAAGCTTTCTTT | CASSLAGGNTEAFF
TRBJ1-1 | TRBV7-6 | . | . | TGTGCCAGCAGCCGGCCGGAGGGCGATACTGAAGCTTTCTTT | CASSRPEGDTEAFF
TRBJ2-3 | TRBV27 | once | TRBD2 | TGTGCCAGCAGTTTCCAGCGGGGGGGCGCAGATACGCAGTATTTT | CASSFQRGGADTQYF
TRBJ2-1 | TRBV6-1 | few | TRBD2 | TGTGCCAGCAGTGAAGCTAGCGGGGGCCCCAGTGAGCAGTTCTTC | CASSEASGGPSEQFF
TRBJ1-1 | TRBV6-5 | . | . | TGTGCCAGCAGTTACTCAGGGGGAGGACTAACTGAAGCTTTCTTT | CASSYSGGGLTEAFF
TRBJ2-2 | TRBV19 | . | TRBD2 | TGTGCCAGTAGGGAAGCGGGGGGCTCCGGGGAGCTGTTTTTT | CASREAGGSGELFF
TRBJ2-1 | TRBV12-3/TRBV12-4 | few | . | TGTGCCAGCAGTTGGACGGATTACAATGAGCAGTTCTTC | CASSWTDYNEQFF
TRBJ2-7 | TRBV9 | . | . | TGTGCCAGCAGCGTAGGATTGGCAGCCTACGAGCAGTACTTC | CASSVGLAAYEQYF
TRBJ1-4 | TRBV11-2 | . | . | TGTGCCAGCAGTGAAAACCCTCGGGGACCTCGGCGTGAAAAACTGTTTTTT | CASSENPRGPRREKLFF
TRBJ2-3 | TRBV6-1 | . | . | TGTGCCAGCAGTGATCTCGACAGGTCGGAAACAGATACGCAGTATTTT | CASSDLDRSETDTQYF
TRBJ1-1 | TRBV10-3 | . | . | TGTGCCATCAGTGAGCCCCCGGTGAACACTGAAGCTTTCTTT | CAISEPPVNTEAFF
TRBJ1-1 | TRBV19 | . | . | TGTGCCAGTAGTATGGGAAGGGCCACTGAAGCTTTCTTT | CASSMGRATEAFF
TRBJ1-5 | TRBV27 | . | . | TGTGCCAGCAGTTTGAGGCAGGGCAATCAGCCCCAGCATTTT | CASSLRQGNQPQHF
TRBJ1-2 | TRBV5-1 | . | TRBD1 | TGCGCCAGCAGCTTGGCCGGGACAGATGGCTACACCTTC | CASSLAGTDGYTF
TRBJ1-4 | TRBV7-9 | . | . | TGTGCCAGCAGCCCCTGGTTCGGGGACGAAAAACTGTTTTTT | CASSPWFGDEKLFF
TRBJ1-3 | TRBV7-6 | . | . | TGTGCCAGCAGCTTAGCCGGAGCGGGGTCTGGAAACACCATATATTTT | CASSLAGAGSGNTIYF
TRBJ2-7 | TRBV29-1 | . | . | TGCAGCGTTGAGACAGGCGCCTACGAGCAGTACTTC | CSVETGAYEQYF
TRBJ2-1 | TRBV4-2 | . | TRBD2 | TGTGCCAGCAGCCAAGATCGGCGGGGGGGATACAATGAGCAGTTCTTC | CASSQDRRGGYNEQFF
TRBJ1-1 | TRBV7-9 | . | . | TGTGCCAGCAGTACGGGTCGAAACACTGAAGCTTTCTTT | CASSTGRNTEAFF
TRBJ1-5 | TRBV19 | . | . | TGTGCCAGTACCTCGGACGGGCCCAATCAGCCCCAGCATTTT | CASTSDGPNQPQHF
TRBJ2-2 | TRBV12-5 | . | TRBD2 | TGTGCTAGTGGCTACGGCGGAGCGGGGGGGCCTATCGGGGAGCTGTTTTTT | CASGYGGAGGPIGELFF
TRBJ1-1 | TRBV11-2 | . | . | TGTGCCAGCAGCCAACGGACAGTCAACTGGACGAACACTGAAGCTTTCTTT | CASSQRTVNWTNTEAFF
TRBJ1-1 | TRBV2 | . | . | TGTGCCAGCGGGCCTTGGGGCCTCATGAACACTGAAGCTTTCTTT | CASGPWGLMNTEAFF
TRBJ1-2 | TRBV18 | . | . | TGTGCCAGCTCACCACAGCCGTCCGGGGCAAATATTGGTTATGGCTACACCTTC | CASSPQPSGANIGYGYTF
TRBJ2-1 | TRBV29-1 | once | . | TGCAGCGTTGAAGGGGGGAATGAGCAGTTCTTC | CSVEGGNEQFF
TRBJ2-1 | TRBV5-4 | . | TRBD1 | TGTGCCAGCAGCCACGGAGCAGGGGGACGATATGAGCAGTTCTTC | CASSHGAGGRYEQFF
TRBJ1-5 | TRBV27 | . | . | TGTGCCAGCAGTTTAATAGGGAGCAATCAGCCCCAGCATTTT | CASSLIGSNQPQHF
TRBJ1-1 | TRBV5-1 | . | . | TGCGCCAGCAGCCCCCTGGGGGTAAGGACTGAAGCTTTCTTT | CASSPLGVRTEAFF
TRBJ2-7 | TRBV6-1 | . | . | TGTGCCAGCAGTGAATCAGGTTTCTACGAGCAGTACTTC | CASSESGFYEQYF
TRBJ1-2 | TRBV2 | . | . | TGTGCCAGCAGTGAAGGGACAGCCTATGGCTACACCTTC | CASSEGTAYGYTF
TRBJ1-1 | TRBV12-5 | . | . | TGTGCTAGCGACCTCCTTGGGTCGAACACTGAAGCTTTCTTT | CASDLLGSNTEAFF
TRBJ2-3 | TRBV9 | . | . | TGTGCCAGCAGCCTAAAGATGGTAACAGATACGCAGTATTTT | CASSLKMVTDTQYF
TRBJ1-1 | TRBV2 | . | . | TGTGCCAGCAGATTGGGCGGGGGAACCGAAGCTTTCTTT | CASRLGGGTEAFF
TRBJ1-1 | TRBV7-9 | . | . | TGTGCCAGCAGCTTATCTCCGGGGCCGGTGGGGATGAACACTGAAGCTTTCTTT | CASSLSPGPVGMNTEAFF